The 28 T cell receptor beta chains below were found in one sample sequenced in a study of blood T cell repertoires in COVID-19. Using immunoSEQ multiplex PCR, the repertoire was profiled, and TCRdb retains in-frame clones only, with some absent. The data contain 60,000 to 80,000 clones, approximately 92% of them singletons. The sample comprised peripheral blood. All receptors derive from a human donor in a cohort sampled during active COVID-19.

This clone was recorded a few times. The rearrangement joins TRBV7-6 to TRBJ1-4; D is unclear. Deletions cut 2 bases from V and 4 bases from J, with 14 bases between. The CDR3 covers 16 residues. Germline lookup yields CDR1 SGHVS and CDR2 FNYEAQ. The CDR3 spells CASSLSSRGFNEKLFF. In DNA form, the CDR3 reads TGTGCCAGCAGCTTATCCTCTCGGGGATTTAATGAAAAACTGTTTTTT.

In nucleotides, the CDR3 is TGTGCCATCAGTGAGTCACGGGATCAGAATGGCTACACCTTC. Translating gives CAISESRDQNGYTF. The rearrangement links TRBV10-3 to TRBJ1-2; D is undetermined. This CDR3 is built from 14 residues. Germline-derived CDR1 and CDR2 are ENHRY and SYGVKD. Trimming pared 0 bases from V and 6 bases from J, leaving 11 bases between.

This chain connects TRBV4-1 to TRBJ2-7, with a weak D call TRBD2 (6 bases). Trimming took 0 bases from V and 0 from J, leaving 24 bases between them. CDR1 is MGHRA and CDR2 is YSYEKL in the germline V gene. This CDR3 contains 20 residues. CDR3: CASSQESSYVVSGFSYEQYF. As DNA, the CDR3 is TGCGCCAGCAGCCAAGAAAGCTCCTATGTGGTGAGCGGGTTCTCCTACGAGCAGTACTTC.

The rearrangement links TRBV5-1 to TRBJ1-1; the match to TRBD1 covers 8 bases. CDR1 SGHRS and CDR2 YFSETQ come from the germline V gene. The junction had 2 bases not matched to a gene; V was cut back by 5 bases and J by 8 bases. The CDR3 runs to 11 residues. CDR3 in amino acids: CASRQGVEAFF. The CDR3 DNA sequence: TGCGCCAGCAGACAGGGGGTCGAAGCTTTCTTT. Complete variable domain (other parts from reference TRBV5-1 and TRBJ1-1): KAGVTQTPRYLIKTRGQQVTLSCSPISGHRSVSWYQQTPGQGLQFLFEYFSETQRNKGNFPGRFSGRQFSNSRSEMNVSTLELGDSALYLCASRQGVEAFFGQGTRLTVV.

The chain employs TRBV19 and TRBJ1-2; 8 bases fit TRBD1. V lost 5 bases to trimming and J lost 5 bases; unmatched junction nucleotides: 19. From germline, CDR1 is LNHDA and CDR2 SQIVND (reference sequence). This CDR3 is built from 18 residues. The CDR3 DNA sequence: TGTGCCAGTAGTCCCCCGCGGACAGGGCTAGGTAACTCGTATGGCTACACCTTC. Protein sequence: CASSPPRTGLGNSYGYTF.

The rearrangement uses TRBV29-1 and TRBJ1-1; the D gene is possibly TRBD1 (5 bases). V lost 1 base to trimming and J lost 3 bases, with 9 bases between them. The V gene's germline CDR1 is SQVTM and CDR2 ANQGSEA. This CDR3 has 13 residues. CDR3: CSVEVRDYTEAFF. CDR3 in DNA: TGCAGCGTTGAAGTTAGGGACTACACTGAAGCTTTCTTT.

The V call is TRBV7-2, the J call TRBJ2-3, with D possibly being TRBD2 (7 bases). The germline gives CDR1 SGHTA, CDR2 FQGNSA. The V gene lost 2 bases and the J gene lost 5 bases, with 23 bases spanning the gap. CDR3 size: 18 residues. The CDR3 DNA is TGTGCCAGCAGCTTATATAAAAGGAGGGGGGGGTTGGGAGATACGCAGTATTTT. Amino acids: CASSLYKRRGGLGDTQYF.

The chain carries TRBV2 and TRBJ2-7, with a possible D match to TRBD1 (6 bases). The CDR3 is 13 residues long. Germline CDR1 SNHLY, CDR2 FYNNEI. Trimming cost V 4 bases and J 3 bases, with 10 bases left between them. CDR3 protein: CASSADRHYEQYF. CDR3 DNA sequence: TGTGCCAGCAGTGCCGACAGGCACTACGAGCAGTACTTC. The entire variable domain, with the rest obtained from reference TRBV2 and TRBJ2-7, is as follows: EPEVTQTPSHQVTQMGQEVILRCVPISNHLYFYWYRQILGQKVEFLVSFYNNEISEKSEIFDDQFSVERPDGSNFTLKIRSTKLEDSAMYFCASSADRHYEQYFGPGTRLTVT.

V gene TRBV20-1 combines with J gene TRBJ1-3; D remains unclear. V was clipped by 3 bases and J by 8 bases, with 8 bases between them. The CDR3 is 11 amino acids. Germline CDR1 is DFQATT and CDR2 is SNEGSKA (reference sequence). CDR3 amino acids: CSASGADTIYF. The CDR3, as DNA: TGCAGTGCTAGCGGTGCGGACACCATATATTTT.

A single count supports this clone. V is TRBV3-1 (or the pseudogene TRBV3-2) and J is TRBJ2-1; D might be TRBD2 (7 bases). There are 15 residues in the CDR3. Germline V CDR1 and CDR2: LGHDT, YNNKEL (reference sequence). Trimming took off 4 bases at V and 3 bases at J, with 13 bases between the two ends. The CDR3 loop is CASSRSGGSYNEQFF. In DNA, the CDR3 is TGTGCCAGCAGCCGCTCGGGGGGCAGCTACAATGAGCAGTTCTTC.

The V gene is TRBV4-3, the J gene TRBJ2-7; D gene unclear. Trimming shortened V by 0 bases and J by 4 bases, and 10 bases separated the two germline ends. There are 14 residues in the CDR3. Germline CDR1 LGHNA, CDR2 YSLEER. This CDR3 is CASSQEFSGYEQYF. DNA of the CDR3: TGCGCCAGCAGCCAAGAATTCTCAGGTTACGAGCAGTACTTC.

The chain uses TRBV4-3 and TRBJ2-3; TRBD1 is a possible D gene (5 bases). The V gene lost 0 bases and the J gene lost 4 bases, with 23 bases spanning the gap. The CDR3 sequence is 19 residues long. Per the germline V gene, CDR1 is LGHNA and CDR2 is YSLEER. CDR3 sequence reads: CASSQDPPSRVPRPDTQYF. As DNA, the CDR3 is TGCGCCAGCAGCCAAGATCCCCCCTCCAGGGTCCCTAGGCCAGATACGCAGTATTTT.

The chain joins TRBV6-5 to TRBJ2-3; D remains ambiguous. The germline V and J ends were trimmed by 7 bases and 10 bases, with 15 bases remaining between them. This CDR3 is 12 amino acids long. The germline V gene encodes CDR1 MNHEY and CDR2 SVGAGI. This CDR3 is CASTNPPSPQYF. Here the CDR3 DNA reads TGTGCCAGCACTAACCCACCTTCACCGCAGTATTTT.

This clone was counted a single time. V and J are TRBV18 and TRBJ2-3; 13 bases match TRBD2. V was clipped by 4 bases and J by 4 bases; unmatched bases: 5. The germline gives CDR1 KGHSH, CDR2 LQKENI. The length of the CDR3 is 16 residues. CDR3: CASSLRTSGGPDTQYF. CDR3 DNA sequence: TGTGCCAGCTCACTACGGACTAGCGGGGGCCCAGATACGCAGTATTTT.

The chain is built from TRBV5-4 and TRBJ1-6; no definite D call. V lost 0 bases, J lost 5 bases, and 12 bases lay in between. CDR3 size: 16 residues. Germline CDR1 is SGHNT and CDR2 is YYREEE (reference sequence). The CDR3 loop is CASSLGLAENNSPLHF. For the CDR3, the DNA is TGTGCCAGCAGCTTGGGTCTCGCAGAAAATAATTCACCCCTCCACTTT.

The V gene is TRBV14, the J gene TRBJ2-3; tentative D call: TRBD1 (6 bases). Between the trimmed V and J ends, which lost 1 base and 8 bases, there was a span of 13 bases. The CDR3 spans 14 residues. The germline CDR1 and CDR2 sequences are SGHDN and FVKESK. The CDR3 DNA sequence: TGTGCCAGCAGCCAAGTGCGGCCCAGGGGTACGCAGTATTTT. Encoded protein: CASSQVRPRGTQYF.

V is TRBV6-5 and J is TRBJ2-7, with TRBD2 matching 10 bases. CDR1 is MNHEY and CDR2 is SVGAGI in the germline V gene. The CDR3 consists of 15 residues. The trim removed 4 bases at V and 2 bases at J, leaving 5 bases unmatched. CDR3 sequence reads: CASSSEAGGPYEQYF. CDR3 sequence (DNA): TGTGCCAGCAGTTCTGAAGCGGGAGGGCCCTACGAGCAGTACTTC.

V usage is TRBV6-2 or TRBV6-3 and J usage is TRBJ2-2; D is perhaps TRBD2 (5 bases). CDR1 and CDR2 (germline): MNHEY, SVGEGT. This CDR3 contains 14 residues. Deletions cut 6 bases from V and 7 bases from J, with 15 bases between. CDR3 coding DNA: TGTGCCAGCAGCCGCCGGAGGTCGGGCGGGGAGCTGTTTTTT. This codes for CASSRRRSGGELFF.

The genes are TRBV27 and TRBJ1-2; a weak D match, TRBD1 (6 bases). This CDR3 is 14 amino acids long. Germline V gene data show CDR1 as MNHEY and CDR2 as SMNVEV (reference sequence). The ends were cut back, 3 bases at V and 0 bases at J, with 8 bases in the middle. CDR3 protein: CASSLKGANYGYTF. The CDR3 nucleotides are TGTGCCAGCAGTTTGAAGGGGGCTAACTATGGCTACACCTTC.

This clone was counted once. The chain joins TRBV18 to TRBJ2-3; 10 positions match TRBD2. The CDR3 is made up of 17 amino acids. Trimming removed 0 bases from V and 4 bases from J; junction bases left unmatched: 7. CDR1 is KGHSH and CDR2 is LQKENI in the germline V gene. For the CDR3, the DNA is TGTGCCAGCTCACCACCGTCTAGCGGGAGATCCCCAGATACGCAGTATTTT. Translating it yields CASSPPSSGRSPDTQYF.

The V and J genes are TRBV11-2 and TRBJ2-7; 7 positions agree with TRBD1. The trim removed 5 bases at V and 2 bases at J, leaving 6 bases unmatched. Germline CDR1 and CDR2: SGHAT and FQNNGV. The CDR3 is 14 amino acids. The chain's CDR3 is CASSPLTGTYEQYF. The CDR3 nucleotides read TGTGCCAGCAGCCCCTTGACAGGGACCTACGAGCAGTACTTC.

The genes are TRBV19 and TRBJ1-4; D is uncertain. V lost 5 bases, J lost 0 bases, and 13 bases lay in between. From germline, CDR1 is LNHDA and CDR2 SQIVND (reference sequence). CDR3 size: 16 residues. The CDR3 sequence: CASSFRTFATNEKLFF. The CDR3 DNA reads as TGTGCCAGTAGTTTCAGGACTTTTGCAACTAATGAAAAACTGTTTTTT.

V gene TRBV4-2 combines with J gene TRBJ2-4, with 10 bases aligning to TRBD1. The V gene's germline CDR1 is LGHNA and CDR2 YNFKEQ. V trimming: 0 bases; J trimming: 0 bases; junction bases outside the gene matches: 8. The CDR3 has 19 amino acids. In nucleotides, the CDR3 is TGTGCCAGCAGCCAAGAGACAGGGGGCATTTTGATAGCCAAAAACATTCAGTACTTC. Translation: CASSQETGGILIAKNIQYF.

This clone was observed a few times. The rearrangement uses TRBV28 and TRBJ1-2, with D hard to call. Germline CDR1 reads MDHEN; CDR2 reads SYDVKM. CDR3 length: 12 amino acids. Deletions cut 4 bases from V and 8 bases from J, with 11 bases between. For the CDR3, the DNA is TGTGCCAGCAGTTCGGGATCCCTGGGCTACACCTTC. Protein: CASSSGSLGYTF.

The CDR3 sequence: CASSTHRGSLYEQYF. CDR3 nucleotide sequence: TGTGCCAGCAGCACCCACAGGGGATCTCTCTACGAGCAGTACTTC. The gene calls are TRBV28 and TRBJ2-7; 7 bases line up with TRBD1. CDR1 and CDR2 from the germline V gene are MDHEN and SYDVKM. This CDR3 spans 15 amino acids. V gave up 6 bases and J gave up 3 bases; unmatched junction bases: 11. Supplemented by reference TRBV28 and TRBJ2-7, the full variable domain reads DVKVTQSSRYLVKRTGEKVFLECVQDMDHENMFWYRQDPGLGLRLIYFSYDVKMKEKGDIPEGYSVSREKKERFSLILESASTNQTSMYLCASSTHRGSLYEQYFGPGTRLTVT.

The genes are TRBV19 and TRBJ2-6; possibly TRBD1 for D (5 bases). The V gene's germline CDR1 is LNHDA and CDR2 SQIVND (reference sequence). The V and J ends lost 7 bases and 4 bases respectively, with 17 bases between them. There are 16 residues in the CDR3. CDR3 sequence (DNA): TGTGCCAGTATCGCGGCAGGGCAGTGGGGGGCCAACGTCCTGACTTTC. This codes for CASIAAGQWGANVLTF.

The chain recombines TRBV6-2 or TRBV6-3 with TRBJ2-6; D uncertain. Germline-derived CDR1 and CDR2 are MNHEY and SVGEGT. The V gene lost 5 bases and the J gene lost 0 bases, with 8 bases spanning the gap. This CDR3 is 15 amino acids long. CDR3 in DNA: TGTGCCAGCAGTCTTCACAGCTCTGGGGCCAACGTCCTGACTTTC. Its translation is CASSLHSSGANVLTF.

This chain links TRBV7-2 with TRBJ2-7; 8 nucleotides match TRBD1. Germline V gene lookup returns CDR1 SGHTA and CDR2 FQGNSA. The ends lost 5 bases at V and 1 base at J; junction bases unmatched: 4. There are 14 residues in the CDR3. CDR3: CASSPYRGSYEQYF. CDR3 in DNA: TGTGCCAGCAGCCCTTACAGGGGGTCCTACGAGCAGTACTTC.